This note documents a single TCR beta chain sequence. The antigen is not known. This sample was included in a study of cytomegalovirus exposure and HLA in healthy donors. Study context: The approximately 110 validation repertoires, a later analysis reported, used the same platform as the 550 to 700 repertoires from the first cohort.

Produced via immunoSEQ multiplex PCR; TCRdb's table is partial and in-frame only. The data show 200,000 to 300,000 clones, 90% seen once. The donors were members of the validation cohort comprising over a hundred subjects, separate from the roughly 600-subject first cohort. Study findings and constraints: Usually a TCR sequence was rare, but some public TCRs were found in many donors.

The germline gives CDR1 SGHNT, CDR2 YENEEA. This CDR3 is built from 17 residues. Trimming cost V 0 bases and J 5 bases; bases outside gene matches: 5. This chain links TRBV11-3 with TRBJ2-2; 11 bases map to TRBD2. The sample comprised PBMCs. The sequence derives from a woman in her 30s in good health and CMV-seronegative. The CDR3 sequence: CASSLDTSGSWTGELFF. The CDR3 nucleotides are TGTGCCAGCAGCTTAGATACTAGCGGGAGTTGGACCGGGGAGCTGTTTTTT.